These T cell receptor beta chains were read from a single sample in a study of cytomegalovirus exposure and HLA in healthy donors. Data came from immunoSEQ multiplex PCR; TCRdb stores just in-frame clones and leaves some out. This table holds 95,000 to 110,000 clones, about 72% found once. Sequencing used PBMCs. The receptor set was obtained from a man aged 18 to 29 in good health and CMV-seronegative. CDR3s include the opening cysteine and the closing phenylalanine or tryptophan. Each record gives: D gene, V gene, J gene, clone size, CDR3 length, CDR3 protein, CDR3 DNA. A D gene is named only where the DNA matches it firmly. Size tells how often a clone was seen (once, few, many) or the class of an expanded clone, and some rows leave it out.

NA,TRBV16,TRBJ1-2,NA,12,CASSQSRNGYTF,TGTGCCAGCAGCCAATCGAGAAATGGCTACACCTTC
TRBD1,TRBV27,TRBJ2-5,NA,17,CASSPGQVLTGQETQYF,TGTGCCAGCAGTCCCGGACAGGTTCTAACGGGACAAGAGACCCAGTACTTC
NA,TRBV5-5,TRBJ1-1,NA,13,CASSLTPNTEAFF,TGTGCCAGCAGCTTGACACCCAACACTGAAGCTTTCTTT
TRBD2,TRBV6-4,TRBJ2-7,NA,15,CASSEGGGAVDEQYF,TGTGCCAGCAGTGAGGGCGGGGGGGCGGTCGACGAGCAGTACTTC
NA,TRBV19,TRBJ2-5,NA,16,CASRDPRRADQETQYF,TGTGCCAGTAGGGACCCTAGGCGAGCGGATCAAGAGACCCAGTACTTC
NA,TRBV19,TRBJ1-6,NA,13,CASHSSNNSPLHF,TGTGCCAGTCACTCTTCAAATAATTCACCCCTCCACTTT
NA,TRBV4-3,TRBJ2-3,NA,13,CASSQDAVDTQYF,TGCGCCAGCAGCCAAGACGCGGTGGATACGCAGTATTTT
TRBD2,TRBV5-4,TRBJ2-5,NA,14,CASSPWTRQETQYF,TGTGCCAGCAGCCCCTGGACTAGACAAGAGACCCAGTACTTC
NA,TRBV5-1,TRBJ2-3,NA,15,CASSSGSSNSDTQYF,TGCGCCAGCAGCTCCGGGTCAAGCAATTCAGATACGCAGTATTTT
NA,TRBV27,TRBJ2-7,NA,14,CASSFKDRFYEQYF,TGTGCCAGCAGTTTTAAGGACAGATTCTACGAGCAGTACTTC
NA,TRBV2,TRBJ2-5,NA,13,CASKVTGSETQYF,TGTGCCAGCAAGGTCACAGGATCGGAGACCCAGTACTTC
TRBD1,TRBV19,TRBJ2-6,medium-sized,18,CASSTPGQGDSGANVLTF,TGTGCCAGTAGTACTCCGGGACAGGGCGATTCTGGGGCCAACGTCCTGACTTTC
NA,TRBV11-2,TRBJ2-7,NA,14,CASSPAGVPYEQYF,TGTGCCAGCAGCCCCGCCGGTGTCCCCTACGAGCAGTACTTC
NA,TRBV5-4,TRBJ1-2,NA,17,CASSLAGIGEKDYGYTF,TGTGCCAGCAGCTTGGCAGGGATCGGAGAAAAGGACTATGGCTACACCTTC
NA,TRBV6-1,TRBJ1-6,NA,15,CASSEMGDTSSPLHF,TGTGCCAGCAGTGAAATGGGGGACACCTCCTCTCCCCTCCACTTT
NA,TRBV18,TRBJ2-2,NA,15,CASSPRPRGTGELFF,TGTGCCAGCTCACCACGACCCAGGGGCACCGGGGAGCTGTTTTTT
NA,TRBV6-1,TRBJ2-3,NA,15,CASSEEAGGTDTQYF,TGTGCCAGCAGTGAAGAGGCAGGGGGCACAGATACGCAGTATTTT
TRBD2,TRBV10-3,TRBJ2-7,NA,13,CAIQASGGTRQYF,TGTGCCATCCAGGCTAGCGGGGGGACTCGGCAGTACTTC
NA,TRBV11-1,TRBJ2-7,few,14,CASSLVTPPYEQYF,TGTGCCAGCAGCTTGGTGACACCACCCTACGAGCAGTACTTC
NA,TRBV7-9,TRBJ2-5,NA,14,CASSSPGGGETQYF,TGTGCCAGCAGCTCCCCGGGGGGCGGAGAGACCCAGTACTTC